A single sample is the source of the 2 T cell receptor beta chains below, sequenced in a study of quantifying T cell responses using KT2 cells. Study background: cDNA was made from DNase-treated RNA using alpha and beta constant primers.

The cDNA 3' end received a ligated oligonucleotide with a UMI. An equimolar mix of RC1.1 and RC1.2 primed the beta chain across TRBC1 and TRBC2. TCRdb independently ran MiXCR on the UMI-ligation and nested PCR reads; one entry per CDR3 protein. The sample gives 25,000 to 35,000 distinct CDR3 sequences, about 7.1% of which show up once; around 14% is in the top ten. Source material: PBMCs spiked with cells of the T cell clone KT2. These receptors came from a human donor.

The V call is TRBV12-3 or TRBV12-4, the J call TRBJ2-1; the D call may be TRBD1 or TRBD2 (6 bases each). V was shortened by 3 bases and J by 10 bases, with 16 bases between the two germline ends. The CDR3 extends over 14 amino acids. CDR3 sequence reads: CASSFNGGSGEQFF. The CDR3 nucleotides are TGTGCCAGCAGTTTTAACGGGGGCTCTGGGGAGCAGTTCTTC.

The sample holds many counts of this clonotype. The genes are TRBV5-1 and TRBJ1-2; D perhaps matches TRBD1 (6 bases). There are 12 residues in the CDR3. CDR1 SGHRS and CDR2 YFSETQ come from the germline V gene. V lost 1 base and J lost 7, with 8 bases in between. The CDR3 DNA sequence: TGCGCCAGCAGCTTGACAGGGTTTGGCTACACCTTC. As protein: CASSLTGFGYTF.